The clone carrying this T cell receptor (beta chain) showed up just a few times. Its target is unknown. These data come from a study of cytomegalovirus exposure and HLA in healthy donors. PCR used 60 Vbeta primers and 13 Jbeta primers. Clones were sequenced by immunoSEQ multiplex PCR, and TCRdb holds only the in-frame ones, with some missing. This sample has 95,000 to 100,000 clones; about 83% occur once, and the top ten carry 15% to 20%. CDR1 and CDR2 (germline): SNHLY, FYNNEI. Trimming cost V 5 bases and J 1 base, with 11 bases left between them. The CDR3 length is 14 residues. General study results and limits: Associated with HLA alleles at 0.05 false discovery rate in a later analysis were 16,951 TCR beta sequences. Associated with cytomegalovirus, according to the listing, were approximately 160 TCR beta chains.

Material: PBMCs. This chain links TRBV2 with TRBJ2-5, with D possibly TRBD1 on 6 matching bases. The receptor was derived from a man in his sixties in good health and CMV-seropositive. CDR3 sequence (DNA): TGTGCCAGCAGTAAGGCAGGGGCCCAAGAGACCCAGTACTTC. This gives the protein CASSKAGAQETQYF.